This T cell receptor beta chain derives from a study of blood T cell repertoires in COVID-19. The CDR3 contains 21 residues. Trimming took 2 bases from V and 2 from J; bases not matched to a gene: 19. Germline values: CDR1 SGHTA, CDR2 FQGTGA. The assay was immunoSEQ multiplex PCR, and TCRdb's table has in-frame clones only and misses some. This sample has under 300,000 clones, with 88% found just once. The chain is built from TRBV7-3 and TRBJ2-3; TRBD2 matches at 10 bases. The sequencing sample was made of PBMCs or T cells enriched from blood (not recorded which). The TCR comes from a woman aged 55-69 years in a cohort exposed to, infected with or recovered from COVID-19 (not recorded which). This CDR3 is CASSLGLGAAGGPLITDTQYF. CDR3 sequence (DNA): TGTGCCAGCAGCTTAGGGCTAGGGGCAGCGGGAGGGCCCCTAATCACAGATACGCAGTATTTT.